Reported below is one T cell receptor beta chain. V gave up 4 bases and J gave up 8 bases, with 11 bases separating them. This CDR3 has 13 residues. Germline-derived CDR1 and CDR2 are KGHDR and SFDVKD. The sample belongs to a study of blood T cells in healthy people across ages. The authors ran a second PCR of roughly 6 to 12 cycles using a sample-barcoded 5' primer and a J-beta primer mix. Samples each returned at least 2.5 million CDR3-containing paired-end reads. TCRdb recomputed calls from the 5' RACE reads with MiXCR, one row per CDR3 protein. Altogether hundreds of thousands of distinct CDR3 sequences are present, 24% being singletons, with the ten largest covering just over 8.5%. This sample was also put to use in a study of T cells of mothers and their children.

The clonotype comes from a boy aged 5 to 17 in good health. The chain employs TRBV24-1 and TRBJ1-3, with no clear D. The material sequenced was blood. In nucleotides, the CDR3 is TGTGCCACCAGTGACACAATTGCGGACACCATATATTTT. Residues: CATSDTIADTIYF.